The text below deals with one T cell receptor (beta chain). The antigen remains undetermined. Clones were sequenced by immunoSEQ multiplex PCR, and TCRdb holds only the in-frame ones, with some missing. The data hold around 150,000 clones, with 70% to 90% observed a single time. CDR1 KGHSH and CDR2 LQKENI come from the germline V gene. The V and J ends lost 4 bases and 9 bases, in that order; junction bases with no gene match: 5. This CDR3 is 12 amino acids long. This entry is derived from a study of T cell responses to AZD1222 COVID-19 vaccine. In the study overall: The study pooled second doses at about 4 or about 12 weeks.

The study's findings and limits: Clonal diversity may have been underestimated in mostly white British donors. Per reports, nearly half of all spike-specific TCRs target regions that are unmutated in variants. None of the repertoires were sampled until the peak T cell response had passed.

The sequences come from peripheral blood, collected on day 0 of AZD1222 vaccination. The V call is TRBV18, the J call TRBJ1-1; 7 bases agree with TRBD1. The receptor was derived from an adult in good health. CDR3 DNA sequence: TGTGCCAGCTCACAGACAGGGACGCAAGCTTTCTTT. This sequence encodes CASSQTGTQAFF.